This section outlines one TCR beta chain sequence together with its context. Its antigen remains unknown. The data derive from a study of cytomegalovirus exposure and HLA in healthy donors. General study findings and limits: Per a prior analysis, the majority of TCR beta V segments were productive roughly 87% or roughly 30% of the time. Among TCR beta chains, those listed as cytomegalovirus-associated numbered more than 150. Sequencing likely generated an artifact that appeared as a cluster of highly shared sequence variants.

Germline CDR1 reads GTSNPN; CDR2 reads SVGIG (reference sequence). V lost 3 bases to trimming and J lost 4 bases; unmatched junction nucleotides: 3. There are 15 residues in the CDR3. Primers: 60 Vbeta forward and 13 Jbeta reverse. Using immunoSEQ multiplex PCR, the repertoire was profiled, and TCRdb retains in-frame clones only, with some absent. The repertoire has 40,000 to 55,000 clones, 70% to 80% of them found once; the top ten carry under 3.5%. The rearrangement uses TRBV30 and TRBJ2-2; 12 nucleotides agree with TRBD1. This sequence originates from a woman in her thirties or forties in good health and CMV-seropositive. The source material was PBMCs. CDR3 nucleotides: TGTGCCTGGAGGGGGACAGGGGGCGTCACCGGGGAGCTGTTTTTT. Protein sequence: CAWRGTGGVTGELFF.